The rows below give T cell receptor beta chains drawn from one sample of a study of Ad26.COV2.S vaccination and SARS-CoV-2 variants. The table came from immunoSEQ multiplex PCR; TCRdb's copy has only in-frame clones and leaves some out. The table includes some 400,000 clones, roughly 90% detected once. The sequencing here drew on peripheral blood, taken in a trial of Ad26.COV2.S vaccine versus placebo. The receptors originated from a person aged 18-60 years who received the Ad26.COV2.S COVID-19 vaccine or a placebo. CDR3s include the opening cysteine and the closing phenylalanine or tryptophan. A D gene is named only where the DNA matches it firmly. Clone size appears in some rows only: once, few, many, or a class for an expanded clone.

j_call,clone_size,cdr3_length,d_call,v_call,cdr3_nt,cdr3_aa
TRBJ2-3,NA,15,NA,TRBV4-1,TGCGCCAGCAGCCAAGAACTATCCCGGACAGATACGCAGTATTTT,CASSQELSRTDTQYF
TRBJ2-7,NA,15,TRBD1,TRBV4-1,TGCGCCAGCAGCCAATCGAGACAGGGGGCGTACGAGCAGTACTTC,CASSQSRQGAYEQYF
TRBJ2-3,NA,16,TRBD2,TRBV11-2,TGTGCCAGCAGCTTAGATAAGCGGGAGAGCACAGATACGCAGTATTTT,CASSLDKRESTDTQYF
TRBJ1-1,once,18,NA,TRBV3-1/TRBV3-2,TGTGCCAGCAGCCAAGCGTTTCTCCTGGGGACTATGAACACTGAAGCTTTCTTT,CASSQAFLLGTMNTEAFF
TRBJ1-1,NA,13,NA,TRBV7-9,TGTGCCAGCAGCTGGGGCAGGAACACTGAAGCTTTCTTT,CASSWGRNTEAFF
TRBJ2-5,NA,16,NA,TRBV3-1/TRBV3-2,TGTGCCAGCAGCCAACCTATATCTGCGGCCAAAGAGACCCAGTACTTC,CASSQPISAAKETQYF
TRBJ2-1,NA,16,NA,TRBV19,TGTGCCAGTACCCCCAATCCAAGAGGCTCCTACAATGAGCAGTTCTTC,CASTPNPRGSYNEQFF
TRBJ2-3,NA,11,NA,TRBV19,TGTGCCAGTAGTTCCCTAGATACGCAGTATTTT,CASSSLDTQYF
TRBJ2-1,NA,14,NA,TRBV3-1/TRBV3-2,TGTGCCAGCAGCCAAGAGCAGTCCTACAATGAGCAGTTCTTC,CASSQEQSYNEQFF
TRBJ2-1,NA,12,NA,TRBV7-3,TGTGCCAGCAGCCAGGCGGGAAATGAGCAGTTCTTC,CASSQAGNEQFF
TRBJ2-7,NA,14,NA,TRBV6-5,TGTGCCAGCACCCAAATTACAGGGCTCCACGAGCAGTACTTC,CASTQITGLHEQYF
TRBJ1-2,NA,13,NA,TRBV28,TGTGCCAGCAGTTTCGGACAGTCCTATGGCTACACCTTC,CASSFGQSYGYTF
TRBJ1-5,NA,17,TRBD1,TRBV19,TGTGCCAGTAGTATCCGCGGGACAGGGGCCCACAATCAGCCCCAGCATTTT,CASSIRGTGAHNQPQHF
TRBJ2-3,NA,15,TRBD2,TRBV6-4,TGTGCCAGCACCAGACTAGCGGGAAATTTAGATACGCAGTATTTT,CASTRLAGNLDTQYF
TRBJ2-1,NA,11,NA,TRBV24-1,TGTGCCACCACCTGTCCGAATGAGCAGTTCTTC,CATTCPNEQFF
TRBJ2-3,NA,14,NA,TRBV11-2,TGTGCCAGCAGCCCGACTAGATCGGGACATACGCAGTATTTT,CASSPTRSGHTQYF
TRBJ1-5,NA,12,NA,TRBV5-4,TGTGCCAGCAGTATGGATAATCAGCCCCAGCATTTT,CASSMDNQPQHF
TRBJ1-2,many,13,NA,TRBV19,TGTGCCAGTAGTACCCACGGCGGCTATGGCTACACCTTC,CASSTHGGYGYTF
TRBJ2-7,NA,13,NA,TRBV5-6,TGTGCCAGCAGCTTTCCAGAGGCCCTCGAGCAGTACTTC,CASSFPEALEQYF
TRBJ2-2,NA,16,TRBD2,TRBV28,TGTGCCAGCAGCTTTGGGGGGGTATCCAACACCGGGGAGCTGTTTTTT,CASSFGGVSNTGELFF
TRBJ2-2,NA,14,NA,TRBV6-5,TGTGCCAGCAGGGCCGGGACTAACACCGGGGAGCTGTTTTTT,CASRAGTNTGELFF
TRBJ1-5,once,14,NA,TRBV7-9,TGTGCCAGCAGCTCGGACATCAATAATCAGCCCCAGCATTTT,CASSSDINNQPQHF
TRBJ2-5,NA,16,TRBD2,TRBV28,TGTGCCAGCACGGAACTAGCGGGAGACGAACAAGAGACCCAGTACTTC,CASTELAGDEQETQYF
TRBJ2-3,NA,14,NA,TRBV4-1,TGCGCCAGCAGCCAACCGAGACGGGGAGATACGCAGTATTTT,CASSQPRRGDTQYF
TRBJ1-4,once,14,NA,TRBV30,TGTGCCTGGCCTCGGGGCAGGGGCTGGGAAAAACTGTTTTTT,CAWPRGRGWEKLFF
TRBJ2-1,NA,15,NA,TRBV28,TGTGCCAGCAGTTTTGCAGGGTCCAACTACAATGAGCAGTTCTTC,CASSFAGSNYNEQFF
TRBJ1-2,NA,16,NA,TRBV7-2,TGTGCCAGCAGCTTACGCCTCCAGGGGAGTAGGTATGGCTACACCTTC,CASSLRLQGSRYGYTF
TRBJ1-1,NA,15,NA,TRBV28,TGTGCCAGCAGTTTGGTCAAGGAGGCGCACACTGAAGCTTTCTTT,CASSLVKEAHTEAFF
TRBJ2-5,NA,15,TRBD1,TRBV29-1,TGCAGCGTCAGTCCCCCCAGGACAGGTGGGGAGACCCAGTACTTC,CSVSPPRTGGETQYF
TRBJ1-4,NA,14,NA,TRBV7-9,TGTGCCAGCAGCTCTCAGGGGCTCAGTGAAAAACTGTTTTTT,CASSSQGLSEKLFF
TRBJ2-1,NA,14,TRBD1,TRBV5-5,TGTGCCAGCAGCTTGGGGACAGGTTCCAATGAGCAGTTCTTC,CASSLGTGSNEQFF
TRBJ2-7,NA,14,NA,TRBV5-1,TGCGCCAGCAGCTTTCAGGACGGCCCCTACGAGCAGTACTTC,CASSFQDGPYEQYF
TRBJ2-5,NA,15,TRBD1,TRBV2,TGTGCCACCCTAGGACAGGGGACGCCGGGAGAGACCCAGTACTTC,CATLGQGTPGETQYF
TRBJ2-1,once,16,TRBD2,TRBV9,TGTGCCAGCAGCACAGCTCGACTAGCGGGAGACACTGAGCAGTTCTTC,CASSTARLAGDTEQFF
TRBJ2-1,NA,15,NA,TRBV5-1,TGCGCCAGCAGCTTGGTTATAGGGACGAAAAATGAGCAGTTCTTC,CASSLVIGTKNEQFF
TRBJ2-3,NA,16,NA,TRBV4-1,TGCGCCAGCAGCCCCCGAGGGAGCGTTGGTTCAGATACGCAGTATTTT,CASSPRGSVGSDTQYF
TRBJ2-1,NA,15,TRBD2,TRBV7-3,TGTGCCAGCAGCTTATCCAGCGGGAGAACCAATGAGCAGTTCTTC,CASSLSSGRTNEQFF
TRBJ2-1,once,13,TRBD2,TRBV12-3/TRBV12-4,TGTGCCAGCAGTCCAGGGACTAGCGGTAAGCAGTTCTTC,CASSPGTSGKQFF
TRBJ2-1,NA,20,TRBD1,TRBV10-3,TGTGCCATCAGTGAGTCCCCGACAGGGGGTGCGTTACGGCCTTACAATGAGCAGTTCTTC,CAISESPTGGALRPYNEQFF
TRBJ1-6,NA,12,NA,TRBV12-3/TRBV12-4,TGTGCCAGCAGTTCCCGAAATTCACCCCTCCACTTT,CASSSRNSPLHF
TRBJ1-4,NA,13,NA,TRBV5-4,TGTGCCAGCAGCATAGATCAGGGGAAAAAACTGTTTTTT,CASSIDQGKKLFF
TRBJ1-2,NA,13,TRBD1,TRBV28,TGTGCCAGCAGTTTAACGGGACAGTATGGCTACACCTTC,CASSLTGQYGYTF
TRBJ2-1,NA,14,TRBD1,TRBV3-1/TRBV3-2,TGTGCCAGCAGCCACCGGACAGGGGACAATGAGCAGTTCTTC,CASSHRTGDNEQFF
TRBJ1-4,NA,12,NA,TRBV3-1/TRBV3-2,TGTGCCAGCAGCCAGTATGGTGAAAAACTGTTTTTT,CASSQYGEKLFF